Listed here are 18 T cell receptor beta chains from one sample, sequenced in a study of beta chain features in type 1 diabetes. Expressed TCRB transcripts were sequenced, since all the RNA that had been isolated was reverse transcribed. Profiling relied on immunoSEQ multiplex PCR, and the TCRdb table lists in-frame clones only, not all of them. The table includes around 150,000 clones, less than 9% detected once. The sequencing sample was made of central memory CD4+ T cells from blood. These receptor sequences come from a woman aged 25 to 39 in good health.

The CDR3 nucleotides are TGCGCCAGCACCCTAGGACCGGGACAGGGTCATCAAGATACGCAGTATTTT. It encodes CASTLGPGQGHQDTQYF. The V gene is TRBV5-1, the J gene TRBJ2-3; 9 bases agree with TRBD1. The CDR3 consists of 17 residues. V was pared by 6 bases and J by 5 bases, with 16 bases of the junction left unmatched. Germline lookup yields CDR1 SGHRS and CDR2 YFSETQ.

In this sample, this clone turned up once. The rearrangement joins TRBV15 to TRBJ1-5; 8 positions match TRBD1. This CDR3 contains 17 residues. Unmatched junction bases numbered 10, after V lost 3 bases and J lost 3 bases. The germline V gene has CDR1 LNHNV and CDR2 YYDKDF (reference sequence). The chain's CDR3 is CATSRDYDRGLNQPQHF. The CDR3 nucleotides are TGTGCCACCAGCAGGGACTACGACAGGGGTCTCAATCAGCCCCAGCATTTT.

The table lists this clone with a few counts. For the CDR3, the DNA is TGTGCCAGCAGCTTGACAGGGAGCTCCTACAATGAGCAGTTCTTC. Translation: CASSLTGSSYNEQFF. V gene TRBV11-3 combines with J gene TRBJ2-1, with 7 bases aligning to TRBD1. CDR3 length: 15 amino acids. Germline assignment: CDR1 SGHNT and CDR2 YENEEA. The ends lost 3 bases at V and 0 bases at J; junction bases unmatched: 2.

In regard to this clone: Other DNA variants within this sample encode the same CDR3. The rearrangement uses TRBV7-2 and TRBJ2-5; possible D gene TRBD1, 5 bases. CDR3 size: 12 residues. V gave up 8 bases and J gave up 4 bases, with 11 bases separating them. Germline-derived CDR1 and CDR2 are SGHTA and FQGNSA. CDR3 sequence reads: CASGPQGETQYF. CDR3 nucleotide sequence: TGTGCCAGCGGCCCCCAGGGAGAGACCCAGTACTTC.

The V gene is TRBV29-1, the J gene TRBJ2-3, with D possibly being TRBD2 (6 bases). Germline V gives CDR1 SQVTM, CDR2 ANQGSEA. Trimming cost V 4 bases and J 5 bases, with 13 bases left between them. The CDR3 is 13 residues long. The CDR3 sequence: CSVAVGSIDTQYF. CDR3 bases: TGCAGCGTTGCTGTCGGGAGTATAGATACGCAGTATTTT.

The rearrangement joins TRBV19 to TRBJ2-5, with TRBD2 identical over 8 bases. The CDR3 length is 13 residues. V gave up 8 bases and J gave up 5 bases; unmatched junction bases: 7. CDR1 is LNHDA and CDR2 is SQIVND in the germline V gene (reference sequence). The CDR3 loop reads CASSGTSMETQYF. The CDR3 nucleotides are TGTGCCAGTTCCGGGACTAGTATGGAGACCCAGTACTTC.

The chain is built from TRBV5-1 and TRBJ2-1; D may be TRBD2 (6 bases). The germline V and J ends were trimmed by 1 base and 6 bases, with 23 bases remaining between them. The CDR3 extends over 18 amino acids. Germline CDR1 is SGHRS and CDR2 is YFSETQ. The chain's CDR3 is CASSLLYLVAGIGNEQFF. The CDR3 coding sequence is TGCGCCAGCAGCTTGCTTTACTTGGTGGCGGGGATAGGCAATGAGCAGTTCTTC. The whole variable domain, remainder taken from reference TRBV5-1 and TRBJ2-1, is KAGVTQTPRYLIKTRGQQVTLSCSPISGHRSVSWYQQTPGQGLQFLFEYFSETQRNKGNFPGRFSGRQFSNSRSEMNVSTLELGDSALYLCASSLLYLVAGIGNEQFFGPGTRLTVL.

This clone was counted a few times. A read error may account for a junction end that differs from germline. The chain is built from TRBV7-2 and TRBJ1-2; D is perhaps TRBD1 (5 bases). Germline loops: CDR1 SGHTA, CDR2 FQGNSA. The CDR3 extends over 13 amino acids. The CDR3 bases are TGTGCCAGCAGCCTAGCCAGGGAGGATGGCTACACCTTC. It encodes CASSLAREDGYTF.

The chain is built from TRBV4-1 and TRBJ2-3, with 8 bases that match TRBD2. Germline CDR1 and CDR2: MGHRA and YSYEKL. The CDR3 totals 18 residues. V lost 4 bases to trimming and J lost 1 base; unmatched junction nucleotides: 13. In DNA, the CDR3 is TGCGCCAGCAGCCGAGGCAGTCAAGCGGGAGCCCGCACAGATACGCAGTATTTT. This sequence encodes CASSRGSQAGARTDTQYF.

The chain has TRBV6-1 and TRBJ1-1, with D possibly matching TRBD1 (5 bases). Deletions cut 4 bases from V and 11 bases from J, with 11 bases between. The germline gives CDR1 MNHNS, CDR2 SASEGT. CDR3 length: 11 residues. DNA for the CDR3: TGTGCCAGCAGTGGGCGGGGCTCTGCTTTCTTT. This encodes CASSGRGSAFF.

This clone was detected only a few times. CDR3 region: CASIGLAASGEQFF. CDR3 bases: TGTGCCAGTATCGGGCTAGCGGCATCGGGTGAGCAGTTCTTC. The V gene is TRBV19, the J gene TRBJ2-1; TRBD2 aligns across 7 bases. The germline V gene has CDR1 LNHDA and CDR2 SQIVND (reference sequence). The CDR3 loop spans 14 amino acids. The V gene end was trimmed by 7 bases and the J gene end by 9 bases; junction bases not matched to a gene: 12.

As concerns this clone: Other DNA variants within this sample encode the same CDR3. V is TRBV30 and J is TRBJ2-3; maybe TRBD2 (7 bases). Looked up from germline, CDR1 is GTSNPN and CDR2 is SVGIG (reference sequence). This CDR3 is built from 14 residues. Deletions cut 0 bases from V and 4 bases from J, with 11 bases between. CDR3 sequence (DNA): TGTGCCTGGAGTGTACAGGGAGGGGCAGATACGCAGTATTTT. It translates to CAWSVQGGADTQYF.

This clone was detected only a few times. V and J are TRBV7-9 and TRBJ1-1, with 8 nucleotides matching TRBD1. The germline gives CDR1 SEHNR, CDR2 FQNEAQ (reference sequence). Trimming at V came to 4 bases and at J to 0 bases, leaving 4 bases not matched to a gene. This CDR3 has 15 residues. CDR3 region: CASSSRTGMNTEAFF. The CDR3, as DNA: TGTGCCAGCAGCTCGCGGACAGGGATGAACACTGAAGCTTTCTTT.

The J gene is TRBJ2-7, the V gene TRBV6-5; tentatively, D is TRBD1 (6 bases). This CDR3 spans 12 amino acids. Trimming removed 0 bases from V and 8 bases from J, with 8 bases in between. The V gene's germline CDR1 is MNHEY and CDR2 SVGAGI. The CDR3 protein is CASSYSTGQQYF. The CDR3 DNA is TGTGCCAGCAGTTACTCAACAGGGCAGCAGTACTTC.

This clone was found many times. The J gene is TRBJ2-7, the V gene TRBV28, with D possibly TRBD2 on 6 matching bases. Trimming removed 10 bases from V and 9 bases from J, with 22 bases in between. The CDR3 contains 13 residues. Germline V gives CDR1 MDHEN, CDR2 SYDVKM. DNA of the CDR3: TGTGCCACTCAAACGGGTAGCGTGGGAGGGCAGTACTTC. Encoded protein: CATQTGSVGGQYF.

V usage is TRBV4-2 and J usage is TRBJ1-1, with 7 bases lining up with TRBD1. Germline-derived CDR1 and CDR2 are LGHNA and YNFKEQ. V lost 5 bases and J lost 2; bases outside the gene matches: 5. CDR3 size: 14 residues. The CDR3 bases are TGTGCCAGCAGCAAGGGGACAGATAACACTGAAGCTTTCTTT. As protein: CASSKGTDNTEAFF.

The chain has TRBV7-9 and TRBJ1-1, with D possibly TRBD1 on 5 matching bases. With 5 bases removed from V and 1 base from J, the gap between germline ends came to 14 bases. Germline values: CDR1 SEHNR, CDR2 FQNEAQ (reference sequence). The CDR3 runs 15 residues. CDR3 nucleotide sequence: TGTGCCAGCAGCATCCGGGAGGGACGGAACACTGAAGCTTTCTTT. It is translated as CASSIREGRNTEAFF.

This chain joins TRBV7-3 and TRBJ2-3; TRBD2 matches at 10 bases. The CDR3 length is 18 residues. Per the germline V gene, CDR1 is SGHTA and CDR2 is FQGTGA. Trimming removed 3 bases from V and 5 bases from J; junction bases left unmatched: 14. In DNA, the CDR3 is TGTGCCAGCAGCTTGGGGCAAAGCGGGAGGGCCAGGGAAGATACGCAGTATTTT. Protein: CASSLGQSGRAREDTQYF.